This entry features one T cell receptor (beta chain) sequence. This specimen belongs to a study of CD8 T cells in Susac syndrome. Bulk CD8+ and CD4+ cells came from magnetic negative isolation; CD8+ TEMRA by FACS. The CDR3 runs to 15 residues. Trimming cost V 5 bases and J 1 base, with 13 bases left between them. CDR1 and CDR2 from the germline V gene are SGHTA and FQGTGA. After extraction with the RNeasy kit, about 0.5 to 1 ug of the RNA was reverse transcribed using random hexamers. Amplification of the TCR beta CDR3 was carried out by immunoSEQ multiplex PCR, which spanned a total of 54 Vbeta and 13 Jbeta segments. TCRdb reprocessed the immunoSEQ multiplex PCR reads with MiXCR, giving one entry per CDR3 protein. The sample consists of 300,000 to 350,000 distinct CDR3 sequences, 92% of them appearing once.

This receptor was identified in a human donor with multiple sclerosis. The chain has TRBV7-3 and TRBJ2-3; a possible D gene is TRBD2 (5 bases). Sequenced sample: CD4+ T cells from PBMCs. CDR3 protein: CASSPTGSRTDTQYF. DNA of the CDR3: TGTGCCAGCAGCCCCACGGGGTCCCGCACAGATACGCAGTATTTT.